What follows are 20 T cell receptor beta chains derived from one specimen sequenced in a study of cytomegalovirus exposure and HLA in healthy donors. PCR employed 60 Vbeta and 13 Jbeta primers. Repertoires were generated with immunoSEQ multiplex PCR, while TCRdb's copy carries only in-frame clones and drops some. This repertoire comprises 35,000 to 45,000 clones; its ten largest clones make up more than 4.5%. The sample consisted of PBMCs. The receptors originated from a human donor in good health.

The CDR3: CASSQDPGGGTEAFF. The CDR3 DNA sequence: TGCGCCAGCAGCCAAGATCCTGGGGGGGGGACTGAAGCTTTCTTT. The V call is TRBV4-1, the J call TRBJ1-1, with D possibly matching TRBD1 (5 bases). V was shortened by 0 bases and J by 5 bases, with 13 bases between the two germline ends. The length of the CDR3 is 15 residues. The V gene's germline CDR1 is MGHRA and CDR2 YSYEKL.

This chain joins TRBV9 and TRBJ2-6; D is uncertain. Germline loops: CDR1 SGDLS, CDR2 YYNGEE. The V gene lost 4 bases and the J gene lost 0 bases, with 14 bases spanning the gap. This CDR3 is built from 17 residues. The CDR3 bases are TGTGCCAGCAGCTCCCCCCAGCGAGTCTCTGGGGCCAACGTCCTGACTTTC. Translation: CASSSPQRVSGANVLTF.

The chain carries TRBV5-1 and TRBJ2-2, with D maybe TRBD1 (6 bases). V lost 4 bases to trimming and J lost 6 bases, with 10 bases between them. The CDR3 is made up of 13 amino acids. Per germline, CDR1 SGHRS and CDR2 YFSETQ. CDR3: CASSVQGSGELFF. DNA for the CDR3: TGCGCCAGCAGCGTACAGGGTTCCGGGGAGCTGTTTTTT.

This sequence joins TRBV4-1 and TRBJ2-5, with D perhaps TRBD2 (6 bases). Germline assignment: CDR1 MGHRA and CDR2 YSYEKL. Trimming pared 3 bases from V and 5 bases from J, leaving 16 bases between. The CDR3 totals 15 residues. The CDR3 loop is CASSQTGDGWETQYF. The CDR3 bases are TGCGCCAGCAGCCAGACGGGAGACGGTTGGGAGACCCAGTACTTC.

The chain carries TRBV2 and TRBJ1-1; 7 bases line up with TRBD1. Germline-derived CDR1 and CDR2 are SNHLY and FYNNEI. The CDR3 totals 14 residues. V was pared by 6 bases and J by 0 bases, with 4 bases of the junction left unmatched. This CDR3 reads CASRRQGMNTEAFF. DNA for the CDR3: TGTGCCAGCAGGCGACAGGGAATGAACACTGAAGCTTTCTTT.

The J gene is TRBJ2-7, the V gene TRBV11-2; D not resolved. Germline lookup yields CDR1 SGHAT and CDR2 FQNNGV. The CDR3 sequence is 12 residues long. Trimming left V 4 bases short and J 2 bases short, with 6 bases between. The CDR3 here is CASSSITYEQYF. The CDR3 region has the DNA TGTGCCAGCAGCTCTATAACCTACGAGCAGTACTTC.

CDR3 protein: CAWSVTAVAAFF. The CDR3 nucleotides read TGTGCCTGGAGTGTTACTGCAGTAGCAGCTTTCTTT. The chain couples TRBV30 to TRBJ1-1; D call uncertain. The germline CDR1 and CDR2 sequences are GTSNPN and SVGIG (reference sequence). The CDR3 has 12 amino acids. Trimming took 0 bases from V and 10 from J, leaving 12 bases between them.

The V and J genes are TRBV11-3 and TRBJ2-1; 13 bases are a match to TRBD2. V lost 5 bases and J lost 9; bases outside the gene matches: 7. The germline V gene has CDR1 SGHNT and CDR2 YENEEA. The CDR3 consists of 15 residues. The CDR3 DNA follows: TGTGCCAGCAGCCCCACTAGCGGGGGGGCGGTTGAGCAGTTCTTC. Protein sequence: CASSPTSGGAVEQFF.

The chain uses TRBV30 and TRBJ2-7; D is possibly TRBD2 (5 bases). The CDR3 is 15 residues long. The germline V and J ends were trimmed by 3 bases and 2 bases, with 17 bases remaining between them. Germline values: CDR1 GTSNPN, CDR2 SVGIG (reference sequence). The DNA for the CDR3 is TGTGCCTGGAGGAGAGGAGGAACGGGCGCCTACGAGCAGTACTTC. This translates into CAWRRGGTGAYEQYF.

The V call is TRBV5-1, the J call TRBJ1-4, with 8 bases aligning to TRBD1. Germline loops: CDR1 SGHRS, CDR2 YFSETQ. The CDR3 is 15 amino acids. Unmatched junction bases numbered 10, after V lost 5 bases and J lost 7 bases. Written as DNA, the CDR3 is TGCGCCAGCAGTTCCATAACAGGGGGGGGTGAAAAACTGTTTTTT. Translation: CASSSITGGGEKLFF.

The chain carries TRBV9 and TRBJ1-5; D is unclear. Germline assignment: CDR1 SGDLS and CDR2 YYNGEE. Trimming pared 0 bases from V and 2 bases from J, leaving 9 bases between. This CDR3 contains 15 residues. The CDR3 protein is CASSVGSSGNQPQHF. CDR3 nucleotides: TGTGCCAGCAGCGTAGGTAGTTCTGGCAATCAGCCCCAGCATTTT.

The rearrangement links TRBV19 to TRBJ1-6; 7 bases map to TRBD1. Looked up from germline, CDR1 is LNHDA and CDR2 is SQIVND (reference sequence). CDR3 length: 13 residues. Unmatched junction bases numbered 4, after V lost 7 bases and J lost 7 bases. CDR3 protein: CASTDRLNSPLHF. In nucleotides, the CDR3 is TGTGCCAGTACGGACAGGTTAAATTCACCCCTCCACTTT.

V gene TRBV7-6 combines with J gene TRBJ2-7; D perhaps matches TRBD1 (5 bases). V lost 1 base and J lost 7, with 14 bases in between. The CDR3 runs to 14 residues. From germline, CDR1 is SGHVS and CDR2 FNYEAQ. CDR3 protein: CASSLGVGVREQYF. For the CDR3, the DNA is TGTGCCAGCAGCTTAGGAGTAGGGGTGAGGGAGCAGTACTTC.

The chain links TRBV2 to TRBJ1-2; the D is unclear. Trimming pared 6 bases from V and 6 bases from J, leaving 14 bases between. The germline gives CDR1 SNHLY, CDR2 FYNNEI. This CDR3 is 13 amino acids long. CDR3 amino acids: CASRARETNGYTF. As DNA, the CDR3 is TGTGCCAGCAGAGCACGGGAGACAAATGGCTACACCTTC. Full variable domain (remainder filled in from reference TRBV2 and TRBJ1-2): EPEVTQTPSHQVTQMGQEVILRCVPISNHLYFYWYRQILGQKVEFLVSFYNNEISEKSEIFDDQFSVERPDGSNFTLKIRSTKLEDSAMYFCASRARETNGYTFGSGTRLTVV.

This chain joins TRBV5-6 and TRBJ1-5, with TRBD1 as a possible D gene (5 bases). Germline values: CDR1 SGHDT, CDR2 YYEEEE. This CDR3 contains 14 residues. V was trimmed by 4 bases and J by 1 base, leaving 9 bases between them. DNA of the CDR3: TGTGCCAGCAGCGGGGGACTCAGCAATCAGCCCCAGCATTTT. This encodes CASSGGLSNQPQHF.

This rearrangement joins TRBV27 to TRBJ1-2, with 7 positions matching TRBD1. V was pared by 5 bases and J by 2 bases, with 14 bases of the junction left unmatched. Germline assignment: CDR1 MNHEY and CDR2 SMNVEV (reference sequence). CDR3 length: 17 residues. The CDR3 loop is CASSPTPGTEENYGYTF. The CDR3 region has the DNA TGTGCCAGCAGTCCGACCCCTGGGACAGAGGAAAACTATGGCTACACCTTC.

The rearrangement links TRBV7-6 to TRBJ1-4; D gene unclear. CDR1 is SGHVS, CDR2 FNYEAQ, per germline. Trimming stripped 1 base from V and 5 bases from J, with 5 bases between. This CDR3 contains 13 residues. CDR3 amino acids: CASSLVLNEKLFF. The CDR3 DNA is TGTGCCAGCAGCTTAGTTTTAAATGAAAAACTGTTTTTT. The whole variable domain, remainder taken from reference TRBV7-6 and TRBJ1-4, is GAGVSQSPRYKVTKRGQDVALRCDPISGHVSLYWYRQALGQGPEFLTYFNYEAQQDKSGLPNDRFSAERPEGSISTLTIQRTEQRDSAMYRCASSLVLNEKLFFGSGTQLSVL.

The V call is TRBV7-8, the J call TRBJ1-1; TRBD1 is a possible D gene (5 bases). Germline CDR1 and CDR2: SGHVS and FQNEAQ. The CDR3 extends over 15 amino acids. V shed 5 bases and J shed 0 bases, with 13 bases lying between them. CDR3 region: CASSPPGGLNTEAFF. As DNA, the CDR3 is TGTGCCAGCAGCCCCCCCGGGGGATTGAACACTGAAGCTTTCTTT. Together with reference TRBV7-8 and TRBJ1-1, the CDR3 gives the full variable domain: GAGVSQSPRYKVAKRGQDVALRCDPISGHVSLFWYQQALGQGPEFLTYFQNEAQLDKSGLPSDRFFAERPEGSVSTLKIQRTQQEDSAVYLCASSPPGGLNTEAFFGQGTRLTVV.

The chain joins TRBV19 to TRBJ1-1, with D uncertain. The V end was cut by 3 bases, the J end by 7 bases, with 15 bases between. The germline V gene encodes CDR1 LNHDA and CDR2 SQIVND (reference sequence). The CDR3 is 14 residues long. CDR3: CASSIRLREGEAFF. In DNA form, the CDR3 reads TGTGCCAGTAGTATCCGTTTGAGGGAGGGTGAAGCTTTCTTT.

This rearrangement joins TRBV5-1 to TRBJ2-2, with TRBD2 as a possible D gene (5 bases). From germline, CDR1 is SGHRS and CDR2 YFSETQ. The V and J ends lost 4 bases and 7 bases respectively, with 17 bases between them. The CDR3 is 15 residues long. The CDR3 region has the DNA TGCGCCAGCAGCGGACGGGAAAGGGCGGACGGGGAGCTGTTTTTT. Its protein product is CASSGRERADGELFF.